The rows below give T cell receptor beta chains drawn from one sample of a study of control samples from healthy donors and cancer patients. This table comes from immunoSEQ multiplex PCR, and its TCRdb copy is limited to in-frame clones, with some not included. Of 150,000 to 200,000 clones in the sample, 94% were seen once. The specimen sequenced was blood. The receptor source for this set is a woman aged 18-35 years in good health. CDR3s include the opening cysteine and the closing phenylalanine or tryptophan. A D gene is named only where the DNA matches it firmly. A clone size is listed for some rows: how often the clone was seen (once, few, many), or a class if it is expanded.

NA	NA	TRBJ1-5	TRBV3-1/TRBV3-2	TGTGCCAGCAGCCAAGATCCAGGCAGAGTGAAGCAGCCCCAGCATTTT	CASSQDPGRVKQPQHF
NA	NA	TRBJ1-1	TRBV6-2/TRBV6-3	TGTGCCAGCAGTTACTCAGGACAGAGAGCTTTCTTT	CASSYSGQRAFF
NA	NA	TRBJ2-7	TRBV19	TGTGCCAGTAGTGGGACGGATTCCGAGCAGTACTTC	CASSGTDSEQYF
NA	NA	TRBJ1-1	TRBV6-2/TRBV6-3	TGTGCCAGCAGTCAGGGAGGCTTGGGCACTGAAGCTTTCTTT	CASSQGGLGTEAFF
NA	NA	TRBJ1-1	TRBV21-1	TGTGCCAGCAGCACTCCTCACGATGGGACAGGGAGGATGGACACTGAAGCTTTCTTT	CASSTPHDGTGRMDTEAFF
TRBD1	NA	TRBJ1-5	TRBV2	TGTGCCAGCACCTCGGACAGGTTTAGCAATCAGCCCCAGCATTTT	CASTSDRFSNQPQHF
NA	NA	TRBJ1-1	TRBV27	TGTGCCAGCACTCCGGGGGCGGGCACTGAAGCTTTCTTT	CASTPGAGTEAFF
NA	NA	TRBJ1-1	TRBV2	TGTGCCAGCAGTAGACAGAACACTGAAGCTTTCTTT	CASSRQNTEAFF
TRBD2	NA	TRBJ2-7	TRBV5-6	TGTGCCAGCAGCTTGATTCCAGCGGGGGCCTACGAGCAGTACTTC	CASSLIPAGAYEQYF
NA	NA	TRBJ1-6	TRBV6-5	TGTGCCAGCAGTTACGGCAGGGGCGCATTTCATTCACCCCTCCACTTT	CASSYGRGAFHSPLHF
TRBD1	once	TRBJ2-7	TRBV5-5	TGTGCCAGCAGCTCCACCATGGGGACAGCCTCCTACGAGCAGTACTTC	CASSSTMGTASYEQYF
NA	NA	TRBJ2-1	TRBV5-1	TGCGCCAGCAGCGGGTTAAGGGGGATGGGCAATGAGCAGTTCTTC	CASSGLRGMGNEQFF
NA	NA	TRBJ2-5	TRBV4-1	TGCGCCAGCAGCCAAGCCGTGGCGGGGCACCAAGAGACCCAGTACTTC	CASSQAVAGHQETQYF
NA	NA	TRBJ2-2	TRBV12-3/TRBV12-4	TGTGCCAGCTGCGGGCGAGGGGAGCTGTTTTTT	CASCGRGELFF
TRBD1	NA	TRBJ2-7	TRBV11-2	TGTGCCAGCAGCGGACAGGGCTCCTACGAGCAGTACTTC	CASSGQGSYEQYF
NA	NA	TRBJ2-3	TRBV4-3	TGCGCCAGCAGCCAAGACAGGGGGGCAGATACGCAGTATTTT	CASSQDRGADTQYF
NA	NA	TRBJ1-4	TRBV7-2	TGTGCCAGCAGCTCTTTGGCAGGGGCCATCCCTGAAAAACTGTTTTTT	CASSSLAGAIPEKLFF
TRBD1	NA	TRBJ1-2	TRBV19	TGTGCCAGTAGTCCCGGGACAGCCCTCTATGGCTACACCTTC	CASSPGTALYGYTF
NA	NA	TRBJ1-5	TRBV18	TGTGCCAGCTCACACGTCGATAGCAATCAGCCCCAGCATTTT	CASSHVDSNQPQHF
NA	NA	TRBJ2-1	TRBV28	TGTGCCAGCAGTTTCGGGACGTACAATGAGCAGTTCTTC	CASSFGTYNEQFF
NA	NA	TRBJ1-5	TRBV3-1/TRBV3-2	TGTGCCAGCAGCCAAGCCCAGGATCAGCCCCAGCATTTT	CASSQAQDQPQHF
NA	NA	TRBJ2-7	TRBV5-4	TGTGCCAGCAGTCCCCTCAGGGCGGAGGCCTACGAGCAGTACTTC	CASSPLRAEAYEQYF
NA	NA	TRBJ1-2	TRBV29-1	TGCAGCGTTGGTAACTTTTATGGCTACACCTTC	CSVGNFYGYTF
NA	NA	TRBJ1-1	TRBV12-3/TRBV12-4	TGTGCCAGCAGCCCCCGGGACTCTGAAGCTTTCTTT	CASSPRDSEAFF
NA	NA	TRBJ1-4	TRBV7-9	TGTGCCAGCAGCTGGGGCGATAATGAAAAACTGTTTTTT	CASSWGDNEKLFF
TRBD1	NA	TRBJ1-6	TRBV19	TGTGCCAGTAGTGCTGGGGACAGGGGAAAATCACCCCTCCACTTT	CASSAGDRGKSPLHF
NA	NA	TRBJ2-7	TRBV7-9	TGTGCCAGCAGCTTAGGGGCAGGGGATTACGAGCAGTACTTC	CASSLGAGDYEQYF
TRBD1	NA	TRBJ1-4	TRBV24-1	TGTGCCACCAGCCGGGACAGGGGGGGCGAAAAACTGTTTTTT	CATSRDRGGEKLFF
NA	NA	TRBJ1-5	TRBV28	TGTGCCAGCAGGAGACCCGGGAGCCATCAGCCCCAGCATTTT	CASRRPGSHQPQHF
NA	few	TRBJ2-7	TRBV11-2	TGTGCCAGCAGCTTAGCGATAGGACAGACGTACTTC	CASSLAIGQTYF
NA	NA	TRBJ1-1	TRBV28	TGTGCCAGCAGTTTCCGGGCTGAAGCTTTCTTT	CASSFRAEAFF
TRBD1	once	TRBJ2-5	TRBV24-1	TGTGCCACCAGTGATCGGACAGGGCCAGAGACCCAGTACTTC	CATSDRTGPETQYF
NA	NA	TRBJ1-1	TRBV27	TGTGCCAGCAGTGGGCAGCCACTTTTGAACACTGAAGCTTTCTTT	CASSGQPLLNTEAFF
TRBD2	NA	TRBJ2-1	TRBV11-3	TGTGCCAGCAGCTCCGGGACTAGCGGGGGACTAACCTACAATGAGCAGTTCTTC	CASSSGTSGGLTYNEQFF
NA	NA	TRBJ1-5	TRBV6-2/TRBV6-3	TGTGCCAGCAGCCCTGGGACCGATCACAATCAGCCCCAGCATTTT	CASSPGTDHNQPQHF
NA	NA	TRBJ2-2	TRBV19	TGTGCCAGTAGTGCGACGGGGTATATCACCGGGGAGCTGTTTTTT	CASSATGYITGELFF
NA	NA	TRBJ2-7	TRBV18	TGTGCCAGCTCACCATCAACATCGTACGAGCAGTACTTC	CASSPSTSYEQYF
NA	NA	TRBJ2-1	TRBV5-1	TGCGCCAGCAGCTTGGGCCGGGGAATCCCTCTAACGGGCTCCTACAATGAGCAGTTCTTC	CASSLGRGIPLTGSYNEQFF
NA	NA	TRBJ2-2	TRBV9	TGTGCCAGCAGCGTTGGCGGATTGGGCACCGGGGAGCTGTTTTTT	CASSVGGLGTGELFF